The source of this TCR beta chain is a study of ipilimumab plus nivolumab after autologous stem cell transplantation. Study-wide context: Median doses per patient: a few ipilimumab, seven to nine nivolumab. The myeloma cohort included high-risk transplant-naive patients and patients relapsing within 3 years of a first autologous transplant.

Checkpoint therapy with ipilimumab 1 mg/kg began 14 to 28 days after transplant. Dosing: nivolumab 3 mg/kg IV, weeks 1, 4, 7, 10, then every two weeks to week 26. Assay used: immunoSEQ multiplex PCR; TCRdb lists only in-frame clones, some missing. Of some 45,000 clones listed, 70% to 90% are singletons. The CDR3 runs 16 residues. The V gene's germline CDR1 is SGHKS and CDR2 YYEKEE (reference sequence). The V and J ends lost 8 bases and 2 bases, in that order; junction bases with no gene match: 11. This clonotype was obtained from a male donor with multiple myeloma. This sequence joins TRBV5-5 and TRBJ1-3, with 9 bases fitting TRBD1. Sequences were derived from PBMCs, sampled in a trial of ipilimumab plus nivolumab as post-transplant consolidation. The CDR3 reads CASHMGQGSPGNTIYF. Here the CDR3 DNA reads TGTGCCAGTCATATGGGACAGGGAAGTCCTGGAAACACCATATATTTT.